The sequence of this T cell receptor (beta chain) was determined in a study of blood T cell repertoires in COVID-19. Per the authors' pipeline: Cell counts per sample came from amplifying reference gene primers. Clones were read by immunoSEQ multiplex PCR, and TCRdb kept only the in-frame ones, dropping some. Clone size and the V and J calls come from that table; the DNA yielded D and trimming. Here the sample spans some 150,000 clones, 84% being singletons. V lost 8 bases and J lost 3; bases outside the gene matches: 5. The CDR3 consists of 13 residues. V and J are TRBV12-3 or TRBV12-4 and TRBJ2-7, with 9 bases fitting TRBD2. The specimen was peripheral blood. This sequence was found in a woman aged 60 to 75 with acute or convalescent COVID-19. In DNA form, the CDR3 reads TGTGCCAGCCAAAGGACTAGCGACTACGAGCAGTACTTC. This sequence encodes CASQRTSDYEQYF.